A selection of T cell receptor beta chains follows, all from one sample in a study of T cell clones after liver transplantation. The data were produced by immunoSEQ multiplex PCR, yet TCRdb's version contains in-frame clones alone and is incomplete. The table shows some 75,000 clones, with approximately 80% occurring only once. The sequenced sample was CD4+ T cells from blood, obtained before liver transplant. Source of these receptors: a human donor who received a liver transplant. Both conserved end residues are part of each CDR3. Each record gives: V gene, clone size, D gene, J gene, CDR3 DNA, CDR3 protein. A D gene is named only where the DNA matches it firmly. Clone size is given for some rows only: seen once, a few or many times, or a class if the clone is expanded.

V: TRBV7-2; size: -; D: TRBD2; J: TRBJ2-1; DNA: TGTGCCAGCAGCTTAGGGGCTAGCGGGTTGCGGTTCTTC; CDR3: CASSLGASGLRFF
V: TRBV11-2; size: -; D: TRBD2; J: TRBJ2-1; DNA: TGTGCCAGCAGCTTCTTCCAGAGTTGGGCGGGAGGGGAGGCGAGGGAGCAGTTCTTC; CDR3: CASSFFQSWAGGEAREQFF
V: TRBV5-1; size: -; D: -; J: TRBJ2-5; DNA: TGCGCCAGCAGCCTACTCGAGGCAGCTGAAGAGACCCAGTACTTC; CDR3: CASSLLEAAEETQYF
V: TRBV2; size: -; D: -; J: TRBJ2-1; DNA: TGTGCCAGCCTTTTCGAGGGTCGGGGCAATGAGCAGTTCTTC; CDR3: CASLFEGRGNEQFF
V: TRBV18; size: -; D: TRBD1; J: TRBJ2-2; DNA: TGTGCCAGCTCACTGGGACAGTCGAACACCGGGGAGCTGTTTTTT; CDR3: CASSLGQSNTGELFF
V: TRBV2; size: -; D: -; J: TRBJ1-2; DNA: TGTGCCAGCAGTGCCTCGGAGGCGGATTATGGCTACACCTTC; CDR3: CASSASEADYGYTF
V: TRBV7-9; size: -; D: -; J: TRBJ2-3; DNA: TGTGCCAGCAGCCGGGAGATCGGTGCGCAGTATTTT; CDR3: CASSREIGAQYF
V: TRBV6-1; size: -; D: TRBD2; J: TRBJ2-3; DNA: TGTGCCAGCAGTGAGGTTTGGGCGGGAGGGGAAAGGGATACGCAGTATTTT; CDR3: CASSEVWAGGERDTQYF
V: TRBV19; size: -; D: TRBD2; J: TRBJ2-1; DNA: TGTGCCAGTCGACCGGTAGCGGGAGTCTTGGCTGAGCAGTTCTTC; CDR3: CASRPVAGVLAEQFF
V: TRBV29-1; size: -; D: -; J: TRBJ2-5; DNA: TGCAGCGTTGATTCTTTAGCAGGGGTTGCCCAAGAGACCCAGTACTTC; CDR3: CSVDSLAGVAQETQYF
V: TRBV7-8; size: -; D: -; J: TRBJ1-4; DNA: TGTGCCAGCAGCTTAGTAGGGGGGCACGGTGAAAAACTGTTTTTT; CDR3: CASSLVGGHGEKLFF
V: TRBV20-1; size: -; D: -; J: TRBJ2-5; DNA: TGCAGTGCTGACCACCAAGAGACCCAGTACTTC; CDR3: CSADHQETQYF
V: TRBV19; size: -; D: -; J: TRBJ2-7; DNA: TGTGCCAGTAGCCCGCAGGGGCGCTTATCGTACGAGCAGTACTTC; CDR3: CASSPQGRLSYEQYF
V: TRBV5-4; size: -; D: -; J: TRBJ1-2; DNA: TGTGCCAGCAGCTTGGAGCGCGGGGGGGCGAATGGCTACACCTTC; CDR3: CASSLERGGANGYTF
V: TRBV28; size: -; D: -; J: TRBJ2-1; DNA: TGTGCCAGCAGTCCGGCTCCACTCCCCTACAATGAGCAGTTCTTC; CDR3: CASSPAPLPYNEQFF
V: TRBV28; size: -; D: -; J: TRBJ2-7; DNA: TGTGCCAGCAGTTTGCCGGACAGCTCCTACGAGCAGTACTTC; CDR3: CASSLPDSSYEQYF
V: TRBV4-2; size: -; D: TRBD2; J: TRBJ2-2; DNA: TGTGCCAGCAGCCAACCTCTTGGGGGGGGAGGCCATAGAGGGGAGCTGTTTTTT; CDR3: CASSQPLGGGGHRGELFF
V: TRBV6-6; size: -; D: TRBD1; J: TRBJ2-3; DNA: TGTGCCAGCAGTCGACAGGGGTCCACCACAGATACGCAGTATTTT; CDR3: CASSRQGSTTDTQYF
V: TRBV12-5; size: -; D: TRBD1; J: TRBJ1-1; DNA: TGTGCTAGTGGTCGGGACAGCAACACTGAAGCTTTCTTT; CDR3: CASGRDSNTEAFF
V: TRBV5-4; size: -; D: -; J: TRBJ1-3; DNA: TGTGCCAGCAGCTACGGACAGGGAAACACCATATATTTT; CDR3: CASSYGQGNTIYF
V: TRBV27; size: few; D: TRBD1; J: TRBJ2-5; DNA: TGTGCCAGCAGTTTCTCAGGACAGGGGCCCCAAGAGACCCAGTACTTC; CDR3: CASSFSGQGPQETQYF
V: TRBV27; size: medium-sized; D: -; J: TRBJ2-2; DNA: TGTGCCAGCAGGTGGGGGAACACCGGGGAGCTGTTTTTT; CDR3: CASRWGNTGELFF
V: TRBV6-5; size: once; D: -; J: TRBJ2-3; DNA: TGTGCCAGCGGCGCAGTGAGCACAGATACGCAGTATTTT; CDR3: CASGAVSTDTQYF
V: TRBV7-9; size: -; D: TRBD1; J: TRBJ1-2; DNA: TGTGCCAGCAGCTATACCGGGACAGTCTATGGCTACACCTTC; CDR3: CASSYTGTVYGYTF
V: TRBV27; size: -; D: -; J: TRBJ1-5; DNA: TGTGCCAGCAGTTTATTGGGCAGTATTAGCAATCAGCCCCAGCATTTT; CDR3: CASSLLGSISNQPQHF
V: TRBV5-1; size: -; D: -; J: TRBJ2-3; DNA: TGCGCCAGCAGCTTGGTGCAGGGCACAGATACGCAGTATTTT; CDR3: CASSLVQGTDTQYF
V: TRBV7-2; size: -; D: -; J: TRBJ1-5; DNA: TGTGCCAGCAGCCCCGGGCCTTTTAGCAATCAGCCCCAGCATTTT; CDR3: CASSPGPFSNQPQHF
V: TRBV5-6; size: -; D: -; J: TRBJ2-7; DNA: TGTGCCAGCAGCAAGCGAGGGGCGGGGTGGGGGCAGTACTTC; CDR3: CASSKRGAGWGQYF
V: TRBV5-1; size: -; D: TRBD1; J: TRBJ2-7; DNA: TGCGCCAGCAGCAACCGGGACAGGGCATCCTACGAGCAGTACTTC; CDR3: CASSNRDRASYEQYF
V: TRBV28; size: -; D: -; J: TRBJ2-5; DNA: TGTGCCAGCAGTTCCCACGAGACCCAGTACTTC; CDR3: CASSSHETQYF
V: TRBV28; size: once; D: TRBD2; J: TRBJ2-7; DNA: TGTGCCAGCAGTTTATCAGGATGGGCGGGGGAACACTACGAGCAGTACTTC; CDR3: CASSLSGWAGEHYEQYF
V: TRBV15; size: -; D: -; J: TRBJ2-4; DNA: TGTGCCACCAGCAGAGATAACGTACTAGCCAAAAACATTCAGTACTTC; CDR3: CATSRDNVLAKNIQYF
V: TRBV20-1; size: -; D: -; J: TRBJ2-1; DNA: TGCAGTGCTAGTCGCTACAATGAGCAGTTCTTC; CDR3: CSASRYNEQFF
V: TRBV19; size: -; D: TRBD2; J: TRBJ2-7; DNA: TGTGCCAGTACCGATCGGGGGGGCTCCTACGAGCAGTACTTC; CDR3: CASTDRGGSYEQYF
V: TRBV7-2; size: -; D: -; J: TRBJ2-5; DNA: TGTGCCAGCAGCAAGCAGGGGACCCAAGAGACCCAGTACTTC; CDR3: CASSKQGTQETQYF
V: TRBV18; size: -; D: TRBD2; J: TRBJ2-5; DNA: TGTGCCAGCTCACTAAAACTAGCGGGAGAGGGTGAGACCCAGTACTTC; CDR3: CASSLKLAGEGETQYF